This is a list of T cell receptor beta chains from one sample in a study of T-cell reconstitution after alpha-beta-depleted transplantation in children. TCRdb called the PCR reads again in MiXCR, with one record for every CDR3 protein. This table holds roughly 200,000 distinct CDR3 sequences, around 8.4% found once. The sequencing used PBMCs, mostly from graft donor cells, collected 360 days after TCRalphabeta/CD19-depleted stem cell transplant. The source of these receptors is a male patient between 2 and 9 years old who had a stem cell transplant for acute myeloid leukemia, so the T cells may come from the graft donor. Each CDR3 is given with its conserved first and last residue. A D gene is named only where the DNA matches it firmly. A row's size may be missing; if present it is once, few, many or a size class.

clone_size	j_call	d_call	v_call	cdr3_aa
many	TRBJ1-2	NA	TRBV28	CASSYQGYGYTF
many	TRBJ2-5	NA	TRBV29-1	CSRAPDTQETQYF
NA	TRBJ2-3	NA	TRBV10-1	CASSAGGADTQYF
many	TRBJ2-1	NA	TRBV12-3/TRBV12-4	CASRPDLTSSYNEQFF
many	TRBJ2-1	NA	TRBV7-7	CASSIGPLLSSYNEQFF
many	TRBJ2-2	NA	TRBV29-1	CSVERERRTGELFF
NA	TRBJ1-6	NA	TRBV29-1	CSVSRAKGSPLHF
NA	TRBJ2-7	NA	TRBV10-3	CAIRTRVREQYF
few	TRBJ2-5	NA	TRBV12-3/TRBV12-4	CASSFGSNQETQYF
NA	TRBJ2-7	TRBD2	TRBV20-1	CSAYGLAGGQAPYEQYF
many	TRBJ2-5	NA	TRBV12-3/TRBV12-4	CASSPNRISQETQYF
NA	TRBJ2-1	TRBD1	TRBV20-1	CSALGTGKNYEQFF
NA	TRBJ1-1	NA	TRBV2	CASTTGQLNTEAFF
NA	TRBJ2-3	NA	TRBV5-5	CASSWDLPGTDTQYF
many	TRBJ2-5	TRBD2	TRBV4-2	CASSQMSSGIRVETQYF
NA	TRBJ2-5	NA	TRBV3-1	CASSQQTGTGETQYF
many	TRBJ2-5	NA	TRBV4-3	CASSQDLGSPETQYF
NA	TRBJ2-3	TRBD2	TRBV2	CASSQREGPSTDTQYF
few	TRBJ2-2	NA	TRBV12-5	CASGSMSHGTPGELFF
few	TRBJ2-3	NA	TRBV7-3	CASSLKPTMTDTQYF
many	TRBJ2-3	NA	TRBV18	CASSPTRYTDTQYF
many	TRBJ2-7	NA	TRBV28	CASSFRGRAYEQYF
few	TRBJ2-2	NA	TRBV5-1	CASSFSIRKDTGELFF
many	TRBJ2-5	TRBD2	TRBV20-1	CSARRTSGYQETQYF
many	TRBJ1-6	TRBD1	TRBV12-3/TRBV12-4	CASRRTGLSSYNSPLHF
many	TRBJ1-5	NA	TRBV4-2	CASSREAGENQPQHF
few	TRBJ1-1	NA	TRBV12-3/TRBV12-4	CASSLYRGGEAFF
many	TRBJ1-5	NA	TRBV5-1	CASSKGGGLQPQHF
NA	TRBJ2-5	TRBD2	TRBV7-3	CASSSAGGFQETQYF
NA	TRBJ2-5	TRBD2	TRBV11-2	CASSPRTSGIVETQYF
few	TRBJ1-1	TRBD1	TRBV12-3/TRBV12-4	CASSFGTGGRAVTAFF
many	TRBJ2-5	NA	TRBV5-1	CASSLFLPTGETQYF
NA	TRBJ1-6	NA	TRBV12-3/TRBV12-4	CASNSANSPLHF
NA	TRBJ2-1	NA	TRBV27	CASSLISPDMNEQFF
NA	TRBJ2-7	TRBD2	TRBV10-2	CASRGGTSGTYEQYF
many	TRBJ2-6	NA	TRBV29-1	CSVRLSTGANVLTF
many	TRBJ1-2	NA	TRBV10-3	CAISGSNYGYTF
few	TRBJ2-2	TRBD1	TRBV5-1	CASSFPRDRGQLDTGELFF
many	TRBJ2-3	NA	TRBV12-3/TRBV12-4	CASSLGLVAQYF
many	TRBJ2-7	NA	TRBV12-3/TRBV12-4	CASSLEVTADYEQYF
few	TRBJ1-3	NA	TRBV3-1	CASSRRGGLRTGNTIYF
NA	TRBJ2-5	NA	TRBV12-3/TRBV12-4	CASTPGTQQETQYF
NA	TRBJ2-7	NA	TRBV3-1	CASSQGWPYEQYF
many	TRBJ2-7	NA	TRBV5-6	CASTGVQHYEQYF
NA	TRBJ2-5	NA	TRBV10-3	CAISMTRVRETQYF
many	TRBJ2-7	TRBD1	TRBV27	CASSFARGRDNEQYF
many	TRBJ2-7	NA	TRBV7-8	CASSLARVSYEQYF
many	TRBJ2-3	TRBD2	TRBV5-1	CASSLPGGPIDTQYF
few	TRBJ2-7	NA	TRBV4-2	CASSQDLQAYEQYF
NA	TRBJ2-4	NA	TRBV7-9	CASSLGGLKNIQYF
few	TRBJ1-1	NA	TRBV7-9	CASRLASTERAFF
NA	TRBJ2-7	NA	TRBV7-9	CASSLQTTGREQYF